This T cell receptor (beta chain) was sequenced during a study of beta chain features in type 1 diabetes. As for the study in general: Patients were similar to healthy donors in age and gender (as well as in cell yields). Study-level findings and limits: The study notes PCR might favor shorter templates equally in patients and controls. For type 1 diabetes patients, VDJ junctions showed fewer insertions and more deletions.

In its sample, this clone was seen a few times. The target antigen is unknown. Sorting of CD4+ naive, central memory, regulatory and stem cell-like memory cells was performed via CD45RO/CCR7/CD25/CD127/CD95/CD27. Expressed TCRB transcripts were sequenced, since all the RNA that had been isolated was reverse transcribed. TCRdb's copy holds only in-frame clones and misses some; the assay was immunoSEQ multiplex PCR. The sample carries under 20,000 clones, around 50% recorded once. Germline values: CDR1 MNHEY, CDR2 SMNVEV (reference sequence). V lost 3 bases and J 0 bases, leaving 18 bases between the germline ends. There are 17 residues in the CDR3.

This TCR was recovered from a man aged 18 to 30 in good health. The genes are TRBV27 and TRBJ2-7; the D is unclear. Sequencing was performed on stem cell memory CD4+ T cells from blood. Written as DNA, the CDR3 is TGTGCCAGCAGTTTGATCCGGTTTGGTTATAGCTCCTACGAGCAGTACTTC. The encoded protein is CASSLIRFGYSSYEQYF.